A selection of T cell receptor beta chains follows, all from one sample in a study of shared clonotypes between healthy human individuals. This table comes from immunoSEQ multiplex PCR, and its TCRdb copy is limited to in-frame clones, with some not included. Of around 2,000,000 clones in the sample, over 85% were seen once. Specimen: naive CD8+ T cells sorted from blood. These TCRs come from a man younger than 30 in good health. CDR3s include the opening cysteine and the closing phenylalanine or tryptophan. A D gene is named only where the DNA matches it firmly. Clone sizes are given selectively: once, few, many, or a class where the clone is expanded.

j_gene	abundance	d_gene	len	v_gene	CDR3aa	CDR3nt
TRBJ2-5	once	-	15	TRBV6-1	CASSERAGSWETQYF	TGTGCCAGCAGCGAGAGGGCAGGGAGCTGGGAGACCCAGTACTTC
TRBJ2-7	-	TRBD2	14	TRBV7-2	CASSLGTSGHEQYF	TGTGCCAGCAGCCTCGGGACTAGCGGCCACGAGCAGTACTTC
TRBJ1-1	-	-	13	TRBV5-6	CASRGSGNTEAFF	TGTGCCAGCAGGGGTTCGGGAAACACTGAAGCTTTCTTT
TRBJ2-1	-	-	17	TRBV4-3	CASSQEPPTGLYNEQFF	TGCGCCAGCAGCCAGGAGCCACCCACCGGACTATACAATGAGCAGTTCTTC
TRBJ2-7	-	-	11	TRBV10-3	CAISEGVEQYF	TGTGCCATCAGTGAGGGAGTGGAGCAGTACTTC
TRBJ2-7	-	-	14	TRBV28	CASRSAGSGYEQYF	TGTGCCAGCAGATCCGCAGGGAGCGGGTACGAGCAGTACTTC
TRBJ2-7	-	-	14	TRBV4-3	CASSQAGTPYEQYF	TGCGCCAGCAGCCAAGCGGGGACTCCCTACGAGCAGTACTTC
TRBJ2-2	once	-	17	TRBV4-3	CASSPAWGVRVTGELFF	TGCGCCAGCAGCCCGGCCTGGGGGGTACGAGTGACCGGGGAGCTGTTTTTT
TRBJ2-7	-	-	14	TRBV5-6	CASSFLLDSYEQYF	TGTGCCAGCAGCTTTCTACTGGACTCCTACGAGCAGTACTTC
TRBJ2-7	-	-	13	TRBV27	CASRINGGYEQYF	TGTGCCAGCAGGATAAACGGGGGCTACGAGCAGTACTTC
TRBJ2-1	once	TRBD1	16	TRBV7-9	CASSPRDREGYNEQFF	TGTGCCAGCAGCCCCCGGGACAGGGAGGGATACAATGAGCAGTTCTTC
TRBJ2-5	-	-	14	TRBV18	CASSPPNDRETQYF	TGTGCCAGCTCACCACCAAACGACCGAGAGACCCAGTACTTC
TRBJ2-1	-	-	12	TRBV6-5	CASSYGDNEQFF	TGTGCCAGCAGTTACGGAGACAATGAGCAGTTCTTC
TRBJ1-5	-	-	14	TRBV6-6	CASSEGYSNQPQHF	TGTGCCAGCAGCGAGGGGTATAGCAATCAGCCCCAGCATTTT
TRBJ2-7	-	-	15	TRBV7-9	CASSERVGTDYEQYF	TGTGCCAGCAGCGAAAGGGTTGGGACTGACTACGAGCAGTACTTC
TRBJ2-7	-	-	12	TRBV30	CAWSWGIDEQYF	TGTGCCTGGAGTTGGGGGATCGACGAGCAGTACTTC
TRBJ1-6	-	TRBD1	15	TRBV6-6	CASRKGTEYNSPLHF	TGTGCCAGCCGCAAAGGGACAGAATATAATTCACCCCTCCACTTT
TRBJ2-2	-	-	12	TRBV5-6	CASTTGTGELFF	TGTGCCAGCACGACGGGGACCGGGGAGCTGTTTTTT
TRBJ2-7	-	TRBD1	14	TRBV28	CAITGQASSYEQYF	TGTGCCATCACGGGACAGGCTAGCTCCTACGAGCAGTACTTC
TRBJ1-1	-	-	15	TRBV19	CASSHPGRIREEAFF	TGTGCCAGTAGTCACCCAGGACGGATAAGAGAAGAAGCTTTCTTT
TRBJ2-7	-	TRBD2	15	TRBV27	CASSLARGGSYEQYF	TGTGCCAGCAGCCTGGCCCGGGGGGGATCCTACGAGCAGTACTTC
TRBJ2-3	-	-	15	TRBV9	CASSVQPGPADTQYF	TGTGCCAGCAGCGTACAACCGGGACCCGCAGATACGCAGTATTTT
TRBJ1-6	-	-	16	TRBV7-9	CASSSPIRGYSSPLHF	TGTGCCAGCAGCTCTCCGATAAGGGGCTATAGTTCACCCCTCCACTTT
TRBJ1-1	-	-	13	TRBV6-5	CASSLGLNTEAFF	TGTGCCAGCAGTTTAGGACTCAACACTGAAGCTTTCTTT
TRBJ2-3	once	-	12	TRBV19	CASSISTDTQYF	TGTGCCAGTAGTATCAGCACAGATACGCAGTATTTT
TRBJ2-5	-	-	14	TRBV2	CASTPMGGGETQYF	TGTGCCAGCACCCCTATGGGGGGTGGCGAGACCCAGTACTTC
TRBJ1-2	-	TRBD1	15	TRBV10-3	CAISEGQGSKSGYTF	TGTGCCATCAGTGAAGGACAGGGTTCGAAAAGTGGCTACACCTTC
TRBJ2-1	-	-	15	TRBV29-1	CSVELGLRPYNEQFF	TGCAGCGTTGAACTGGGACTGCGACCGTACAATGAGCAGTTCTTC
TRBJ2-6	-	-	16	TRBV14	CASSQSVGAGANVLTF	TGTGCCAGCAGCCAAAGTGTTGGGGCTGGGGCCAACGTCCTGACTTTC
TRBJ2-1	-	-	15	TRBV2	CASSVGGGDYNEQFF	TGTGCCAGCAGTGTAGGGGGAGGCGACTACAATGAGCAGTTCTTC
TRBJ1-2	-	TRBD1	14	TRBV28	CASTPPGTGNGYTF	TGTGCCAGCACCCCCCCTGGGACAGGGAATGGCTACACCTTC
TRBJ2-7	-	-	14	TRBV27	CASSVWAGVDEQYF	TGTGCCAGCAGTGTATGGGCAGGGGTCGACGAGCAGTACTTC
TRBJ1-6	once	TRBD1	20	TRBV28	CASSLLAPTGQSSYNSPLHF	TGTGCCAGCAGTTTGCTAGCCCCGACAGGGCAAAGCTCCTATAATTCACCCCTCCACTTT
TRBJ2-7	-	-	13	TRBV5-6	CASSLGGPSEQYF	TGTGCCAGCAGCTTGGGGGGTCCGAGCGAGCAGTACTTC
TRBJ2-2	-	-	17	TRBV7-9	CASSLAVAESNTGELFF	TGTGCCAGCAGCTTAGCGGTAGCGGAATCGAACACCGGGGAGCTGTTTTTT
TRBJ1-2	-	-	13	TRBV6-5	CASSYYGNYGYTF	TGTGCCAGCAGTTATTACGGGAACTATGGCTACACCTTC
TRBJ2-7	-	TRBD2	15	TRBV6-5	CASSYGAGGQYEQYF	TGTGCCAGCAGTTACGGGGCGGGAGGGCAATACGAGCAGTACTTC
TRBJ2-7	-	-	14	TRBV4-1	CASSQRQVGYEQYF	TGCGCCAGCAGCCAACGACAGGTTGGCTACGAGCAGTACTTC
TRBJ1-1	-	-	15	TRBV7-8	CASSPQLVMNTEAFF	TGTGCCAGCAGCCCGCAGTTGGTGATGAACACTGAAGCTTTCTTT
TRBJ2-7	-	-	12	TRBV27	CASSPGPYEQYF	TGTGCCAGCAGTCCCGGACCCTACGAGCAGTACTTC
TRBJ2-3	-	-	16	TRBV27	CASSLLGHTSTDTQYF	TGTGCCAGCAGTTTGTTGGGCCACACTAGCACAGATACGCAGTATTTT
TRBJ2-7	-	-	14	TRBV7-9	CASTPGAVTYEQYF	TGTGCCAGCACCCCAGGGGCGGTGACCTACGAGCAGTACTTC
TRBJ1-2	-	-	13	TRBV27	CASSLSWTAGYTF	TGTGCCAGCAGTTTATCTTGGACAGCCGGCTACACCTTC
TRBJ1-1	once	-	11	TRBV19	CAVGGATEAFF	TGTGCCGTCGGGGGTGCCACTGAAGCTTTCTTT
TRBJ2-7	-	TRBD1	13	TRBV29-1	CSVEEGQDYEQYF	TGCAGCGTTGAGGAGGGACAGGACTACGAGCAGTACTTC
TRBJ1-5	-	-	15	TRBV4-1	CASSQRLGGNQPQHF	TGCGCCAGCAGCCAACGTTTGGGGGGCAATCAGCCCCAGCATTTT
TRBJ1-4	-	-	14	TRBV27	CASSLIQGREKLFF	TGTGCCAGCAGTTTGATACAGGGTCGGGAAAAACTGTTTTTT
TRBJ2-7	-	-	14	TRBV27	CASSIGTVPYEQYF	TGTGCCAGCAGTATTGGGACTGTCCCCTACGAGCAGTACTTC
TRBJ2-2	once	-	13	TRBV5-1	CASSLTGTGELFF	TGCGCCAGCAGCTTGACTGGAACCGGGGAGCTGTTTTTT
TRBJ1-1	-	TRBD1	14	TRBV7-9	CASSSSRGLAEAFF	TGTGCCAGCAGCTCCTCGAGGGGGCTCGCTGAAGCTTTCTTT
TRBJ2-5	-	TRBD1	16	TRBV5-1	CASSFGTGVGQETQYF	TGCGCCAGCAGCTTTGGGACAGGGGTAGGGCAAGAGACCCAGTACTTC
TRBJ1-3	-	-	17	TRBV7-6	CASSPQTVTSSGNTIYF	TGTGCCAGCAGCCCACAGACAGTAACCAGCTCTGGAAACACCATATATTTT
TRBJ1-2	-	TRBD1	14	TRBV5-6	CASRRDRGLYGYTF	TGTGCCAGCAGAAGGGACAGGGGACTCTATGGCTACACCTTC
TRBJ2-7	-	-	13	TRBV5-6	CASSRPGNYEQYF	TGTGCCAGCAGCCGACCGGGAAACTACGAGCAGTACTTC